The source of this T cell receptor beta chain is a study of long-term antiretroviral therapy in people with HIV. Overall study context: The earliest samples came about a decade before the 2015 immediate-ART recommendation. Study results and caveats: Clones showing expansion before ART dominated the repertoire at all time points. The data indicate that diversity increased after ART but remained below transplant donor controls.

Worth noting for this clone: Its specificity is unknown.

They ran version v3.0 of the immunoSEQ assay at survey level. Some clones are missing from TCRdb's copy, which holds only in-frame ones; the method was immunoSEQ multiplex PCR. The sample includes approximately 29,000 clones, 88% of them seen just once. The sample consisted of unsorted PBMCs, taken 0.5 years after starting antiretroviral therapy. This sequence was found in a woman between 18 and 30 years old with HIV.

This chain's CDR3 is CASSPWTGSIYEQYF. The CDR3 bases are TGTGCCAGCAGTCCCTGGACAGGGAGCATCTACGAGCAGTACTTC. V usage is TRBV27 and J usage is TRBJ2-7, with 8 positions matching TRBD1. J was trimmed by 3 bases and V by 5 bases; bases with no gene match: 9. The CDR3 runs 15 residues. Germline V lookup: CDR1 MNHEY, CDR2 SMNVEV (reference sequence).